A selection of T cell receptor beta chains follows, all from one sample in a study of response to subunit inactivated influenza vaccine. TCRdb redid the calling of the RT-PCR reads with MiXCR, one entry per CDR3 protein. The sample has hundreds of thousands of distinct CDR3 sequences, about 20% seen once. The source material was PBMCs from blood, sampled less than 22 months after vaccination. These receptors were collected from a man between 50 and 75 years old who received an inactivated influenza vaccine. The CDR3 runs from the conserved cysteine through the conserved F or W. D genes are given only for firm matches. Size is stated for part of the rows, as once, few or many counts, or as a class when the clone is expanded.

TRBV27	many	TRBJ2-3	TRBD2	TGTGCCAGCAGTTTATTAGCGGGAGGGCCCCTGGATACGCAGTATTTT	CASSLLAGGPLDTQYF
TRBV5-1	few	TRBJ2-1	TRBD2	TGCGCCAGCAGCCTACAGGGACTAGCGGGATACAATGAGCAGTTCTTC	CASSLQGLAGYNEQFF
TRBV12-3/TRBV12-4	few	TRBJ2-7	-	TGTGCCAGCGGATCCGCGGGTGGTCCTCCCTACGAGCAGTACTTC	CASGSAGGPPYEQYF
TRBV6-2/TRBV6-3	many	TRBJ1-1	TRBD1	TGTGCCAGCAGCCGCGGACAGGCGGTAGGCACTGAAGCTTTCTTT	CASSRGQAVGTEAFF
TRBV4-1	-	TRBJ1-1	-	TGCGCCAGCAGCCCTAAAGAGGGAGACACTGAAGCTTTCTTT	CASSPKEGDTEAFF
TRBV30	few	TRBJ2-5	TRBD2	TGTGCCTGGACCCTTCTAGCGGGGGGCCTTGAAGAGACCCAGTACTTC	CAWTLLAGGLEETQYF
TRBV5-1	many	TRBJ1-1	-	TGCGCCAGCAGCCCCCAAGACGGAGTAAACACTGAAGCTTTCTTT	CASSPQDGVNTEAFF
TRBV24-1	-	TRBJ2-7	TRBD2	TGTGCCACCAGCGGCGGGAGCCCTGGGATCCACGAGCAGTACTTC	CATSGGSPGIHEQYF
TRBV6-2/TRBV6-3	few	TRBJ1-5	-	TGTGCCAGCAGTTACCTCCTCAATCAGCCCCAGCATTTT	CASSYLLNQPQHF
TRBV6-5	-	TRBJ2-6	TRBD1	TGTGCCAGCAGTTACACCACAGGGGTCAGCTCTGGGGCCAACGTCCTGACTTTC	CASSYTTGVSSGANVLTF
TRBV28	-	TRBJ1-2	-	TGTGCCAGCAGTTTCGGACAGCTCGGTGATGGCTACACCTTC	CASSFGQLGDGYTF
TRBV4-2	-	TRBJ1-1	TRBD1	TGTGCCAGCAGCCATACAGGGGGCGGTGGCACTGAAGCTTTCTTT	CASSHTGGGGTEAFF
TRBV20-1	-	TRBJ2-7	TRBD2	TGCAGTGCTAGATCCTTACTAGCGGTGAACTACGAGCAGTACTTC	CSARSLLAVNYEQYF
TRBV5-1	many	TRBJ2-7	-	TGCGCCAGCAGTGAGACCTTCCCCAACTCCTACGAGCAGTACTTC	CASSETFPNSYEQYF
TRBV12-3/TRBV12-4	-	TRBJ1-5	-	TGTGCCAGCAGTTTAGGGCGTCGGAGTAGCAATCAGCCCCAGCATTTT	CASSLGRRSSNQPQHF
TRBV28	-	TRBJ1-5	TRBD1	TGTGCCAGCAGAGCCGGCGACAGGGGGAATCAGCCCCAGCATTTT	CASRAGDRGNQPQHF
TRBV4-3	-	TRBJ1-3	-	TGCGCCAGCAGCCAAGATGGGGAAACCTCGATATATTTT	CASSQDGETSIYF
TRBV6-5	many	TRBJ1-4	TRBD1	TGTGCCAGCAGTTTAACAGGGGGCAGCGGTGAAAAACTGTTTTTT	CASSLTGGSGEKLFF
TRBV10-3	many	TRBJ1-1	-	TGTGCCACCCACGGGACTCCGGACACTGAAGCTTTCTTT	CATHGTPDTEAFF
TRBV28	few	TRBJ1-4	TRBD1	TGTGCCAGCAGTTTCCCCCGGAAGACAGGGGCCTTTGAAAAACTGTTTTTT	CASSFPRKTGAFEKLFF
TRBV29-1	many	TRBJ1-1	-	TGCAGCGTAGGAAACCCGTTTAACACTGAAGCTTTCTTT	CSVGNPFNTEAFF
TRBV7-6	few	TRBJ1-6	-	TGTGCCAGCAGCCGCGGGGAGGGAAGGAATTCACCCCTCCACTTT	CASSRGEGRNSPLHF
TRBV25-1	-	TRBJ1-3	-	TGTGCCAGCAGTGAATTAATAGGAAACACCATATATTTT	CASSELIGNTIYF
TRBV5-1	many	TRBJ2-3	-	TGCGCCAGCAGCTTGTCAGGGCTCCTCACAGATACGCAGTATTTT	CASSLSGLLTDTQYF
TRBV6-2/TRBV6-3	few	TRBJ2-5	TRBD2	TGTGCCAGCAGTTACAGCCGGACTAGCGGTTCCCAAGAGACCCAGTACTTC	CASSYSRTSGSQETQYF
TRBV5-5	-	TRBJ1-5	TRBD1	TGTGCCAGCAGCGTAGGGATAAGGGCTAAGGGACAGCAGCCCCAGCATTTT	CASSVGIRAKGQQPQHF
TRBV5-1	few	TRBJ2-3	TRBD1	TGCGCCAGCAGCGGGAGGACAGGGACAACAGATACGCAGTATTTT	CASSGRTGTTDTQYF
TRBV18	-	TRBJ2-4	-	TGTGCCAGCTCACCAGCGGGGCACGATAAAAACATTCAGTACTTC	CASSPAGHDKNIQYF
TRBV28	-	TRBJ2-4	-	TGTGCCAGCAGTCCCAAGGACAGAGACAAAAACATTCAGTACTTC	CASSPKDRDKNIQYF
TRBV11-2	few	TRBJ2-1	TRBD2	TGTGCCAGCAGGCGGACTAGCGGGACCCTAGTTTACAATGAGCAGTTCTTC	CASRRTSGTLVYNEQFF
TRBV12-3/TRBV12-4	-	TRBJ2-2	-	TGTGCCAGCAGTCCCAATACGAACGGGGAGCTGTTTTTT	CASSPNTNGELFF
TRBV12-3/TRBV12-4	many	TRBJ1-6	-	TGTGCCAGCCCAATCCGGATCCCACCCCTCCACTTT	CASPIRIPPLHF
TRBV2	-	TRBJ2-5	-	TGTGCCGGGGGAGCCCAGGGAAATCAAGAGACCCAGTACTTC	CAGGAQGNQETQYF
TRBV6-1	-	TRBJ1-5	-	TGTGCCAGCAGTCGGGACCCAAATAGCAATCAGCCCCAGCATTTT	CASSRDPNSNQPQHF
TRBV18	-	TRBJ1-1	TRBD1	TGTGCCAGCTCACGTCAGGGGGCGCTGGGCACTGAAGCTTTCTTT	CASSRQGALGTEAFF
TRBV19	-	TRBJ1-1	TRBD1	TGTGCCAGTAGTGAGCAGGGACAGGGCCCGCGGAAGGCTTTCTTT	CASSEQGQGPRKAFF
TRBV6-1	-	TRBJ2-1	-	TGTGCCAGCAGTGAAAGGGAGACCTACAATGAGCAGTTCTTC	CASSERETYNEQFF
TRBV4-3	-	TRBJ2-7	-	TGCGCCAGCAGCCAAGATGGGACGTCCATACCGAGCGAGCAGTACTTC	CASSQDGTSIPSEQYF
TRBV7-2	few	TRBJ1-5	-	TGTGCCAGCAGCTTAGTCGGCCATCAGCCCCAGCATTTT	CASSLVGHQPQHF
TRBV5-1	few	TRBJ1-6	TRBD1	TGCGCCAGCAGCGGGACAGGGCCTAATTCACCCCTCCACTTT	CASSGTGPNSPLHF
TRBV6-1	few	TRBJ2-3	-	TGTGCCAGCAGTGCGGCGGGATCCGATACGCAGTATTTT	CASSAAGSDTQYF
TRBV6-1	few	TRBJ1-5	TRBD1	TGTGCCAGCAGTGAATTGGACAGGGACGGTCAGCCCCAGCATTTT	CASSELDRDGQPQHF
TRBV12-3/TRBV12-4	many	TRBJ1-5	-	TGTGCCAGCAGTTTAGCCCGTGATCAGCCCCAGCATTTT	CASSLARDQPQHF
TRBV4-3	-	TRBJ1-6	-	TGCGCCAGCAGCCAGACCAGAGTCGGGGGCTCCTATAATTCACCCCTCCACTTT	CASSQTRVGGSYNSPLHF
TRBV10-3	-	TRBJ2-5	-	TGTGCCATCAGTGACCTAGAGACCCAGTACTTC	CAISDLETQYF
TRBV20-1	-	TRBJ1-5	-	TGCAGTGCTAGCGGGGGTGGGCAGCCCCAGCATTTT	CSASGGGQPQHF